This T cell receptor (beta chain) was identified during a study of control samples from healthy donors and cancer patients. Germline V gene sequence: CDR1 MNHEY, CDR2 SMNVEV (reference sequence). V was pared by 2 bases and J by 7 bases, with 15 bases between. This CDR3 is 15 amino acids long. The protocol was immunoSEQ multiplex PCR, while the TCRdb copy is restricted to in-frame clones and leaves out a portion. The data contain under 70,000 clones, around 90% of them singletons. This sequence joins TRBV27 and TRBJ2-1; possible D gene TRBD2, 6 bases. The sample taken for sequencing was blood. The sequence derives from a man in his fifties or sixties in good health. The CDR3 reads CASSLGSGLRNEQFF. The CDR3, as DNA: TGTGCCAGCAGTTTAGGTAGCGGCCTTAGGAATGAGCAGTTCTTC.